The next 7 T cell receptor beta chains were all read from a single sample in a study of identical twins. From the 5' RACE reads, TCRdb called clonotypes with MiXCR, one entry per CDR3 protein. Of hundreds of thousands of distinct CDR3 sequences in the sample, around a tenth were seen once. The sample consisted of memory (CD45RO+) T cells sorted from blood. All receptors come from a woman between 18 and 29 years old in good health.

Note on this clonotype: The junction shows a germline mismatch at one end, possibly a read error. This chain connects TRBV28 to TRBJ1-1; a possible D gene is TRBD1 (6 bases). The CDR3 contains 11 residues. Germline V gene sequence: CDR1 MDHEN, CDR2 SYDVKM. The CDR3 nucleotides are TGTGCCAGCAGTTTATCGGCAGGGGCTGTTTTT. As protein: CASSLSAGAVF. Supplemented by reference TRBV28 and TRBJ1-1, the full variable domain reads DVKVTQSSRYLVKRTGEKVFLECVQDMDHENMFWYRQDPGLGLRLIYFSYDVKMKEKGDIPEGYSVSREKKERFSLILESASTNQTSMYLCASSLSAGAVFGQGTRLTVV.

The rearrangement joins TRBV20-1 to TRBJ2-1; D might be TRBD2 (5 bases). Trimming removed 5 bases from V and 9 bases from J, with 20 bases in between. The CDR3 has 14 residues. CDR1 and CDR2 (germline): DFQATT, SNEGSKA (reference sequence). DNA of the CDR3: TGCAGTGCTTCTGCTACGCTACAGCGGACTGAGCAGTTCTTC. It is translated as CSASATLQRTEQFF.

V usage is TRBV7-6 and J usage is TRBJ2-2, with TRBD2 matching over 7 bases. Germline V lookup: CDR1 SGHVS, CDR2 FNYEAQ. The CDR3 covers 16 residues. V lost 1 base and J lost 1; bases outside the gene matches: 3. CDR3 sequence reads: CASSLVTGGNTGELFF. The CDR3 coding sequence is TGTGCCAGCAGCTTAGTTACGGGGGGGAACACCGGGGAGCTGTTTTTT.

The sample holds a few counts of this clonotype. This chain uses TRBV29-1 with TRBJ2-5, with 15 bases fitting TRBD2. J was trimmed by 4 bases and V by 6 bases; bases with no gene match: 3. This CDR3 has 14 amino acids. Germline V gene sequence: CDR1 SQVTM, CDR2 ANQGSEA. The CDR3 loop is CSVLGLAGGETQYF. The CDR3 nucleotides read TGCAGCGTGCTGGGACTAGCGGGAGGAGAGACCCAGTACTTC.

This clonotype was seen just once. The rearrangement links TRBV7-2 to TRBJ1-1; D unresolved. Germline V gives CDR1 SGHTA, CDR2 FQGNSA. This CDR3 comprises 13 residues. With 5 bases removed from V and 5 bases from J, the gap between germline ends came to 12 bases. Here the CDR3 DNA reads TGTGCCAGCAGCACCAATTTGGGTACTGAAGCTTTCTTT. It specifies CASSTNLGTEAFF.

This clonotype was picked up a small number of times. The rearrangement links TRBV6-5 to TRBJ1-2, with D maybe TRBD1 (5 bases). Germline-derived CDR1 and CDR2 are MNHEY and SVGAGI. There are 14 residues in the CDR3. V was trimmed by 4 bases and J by 7 bases, leaving 16 bases between them. CDR3: CASSWEEGAVGYTF. CDR3 DNA: TGTGCCAGCAGTTGGGAAGAAGGGGCTGTTGGCTACACCTTC.

This clonotype has ten or more counts. The chain couples TRBV2 to TRBJ2-7, with D tentatively TRBD1 or TRBD2 (5 bases each). CDR1 and CDR2 from the germline V gene are SNHLY and FYNNEI. The CDR3 is 14 residues long. V was pared by 5 bases and J by 2 bases, with 13 bases between. The CDR3 DNA follows: TGTGCCAGCAGTACCGGGACGGAAGCCTACGAGCAGTACTTC. This sequence encodes CASSTGTEAYEQYF.